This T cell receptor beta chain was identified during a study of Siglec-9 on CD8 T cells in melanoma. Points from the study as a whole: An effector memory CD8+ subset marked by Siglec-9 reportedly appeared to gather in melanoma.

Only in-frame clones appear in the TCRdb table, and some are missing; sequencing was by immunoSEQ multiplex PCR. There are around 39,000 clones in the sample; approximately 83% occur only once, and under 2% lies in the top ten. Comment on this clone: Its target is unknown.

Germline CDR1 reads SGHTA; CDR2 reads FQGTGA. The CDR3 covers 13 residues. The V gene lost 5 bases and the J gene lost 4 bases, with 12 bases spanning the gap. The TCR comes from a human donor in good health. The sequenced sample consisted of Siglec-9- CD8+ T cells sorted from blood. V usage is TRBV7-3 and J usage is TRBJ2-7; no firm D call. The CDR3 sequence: CASSPSPEYEQYF. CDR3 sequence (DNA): TGTGCCAGCAGCCCATCACCGGAGTACGAGCAGTACTTC. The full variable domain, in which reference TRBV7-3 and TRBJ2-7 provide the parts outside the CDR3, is GAGVSQTPSNKVTEKGKYVELRCDPISGHTALYWYRQSLGQGPEFLIYFQGTGAADDSGLPNDRFFAVRPEGSVSTLKIQRTERGDSAVYLCASSPSPEYEQYFGPGTRLTVT.